These T cell receptor beta chains were read from a single sample in a study of blood T cells in healthy people across ages. Via MiXCR, TCRdb re-called the 5' RACE reads, giving one row per CDR3 protein. The sample lists about 680,000 distinct CDR3 sequences; around 45% were seen once. Material: blood. The receptors were gathered from a woman in her fifties or sixties in good health. The conserved cysteine and the conserved F or W are not part of the CDR3 here. D genes are given only for firm matches.

j_call | d_call | v_call | cdr3_aa
TRBJ1-1 | - | TRBV9 | ASSVTGQGTEAF
TRBJ1-2 | - | TRBV29-1 | SVELGQNYGYT
TRBJ2-1 | TRBD2 | TRBV28 | ASSWAGEYEQF
TRBJ2-7 | - | TRBV20-1 | SARDPGMSSYEQY
TRBJ2-1 | - | TRBV20-1 | SSMEGPYNEQF
TRBJ2-7 | TRBD2 | TRBV6-2/TRBV6-3 | ASSTGTSPSEY
TRBJ1-1 | TRBD1 | TRBV28 | ASRASTGVNTEAF
- | TRBD2 | TRBV6-2/TRBV6-3 | ASSYRGLAGATSSYNEQY
TRBJ2-1 | TRBD2 | TRBV4-2 | ASSQTEAGGAYNEQF
TRBJ2-5 | TRBD2 | TRBV7-3 | ASSLEWGGGPASEQY
TRBJ2-1 | TRBD2 | TRBV4-1 | ASSPSSGRTSYNEQF
TRBJ1-4 | - | TRBV28 | ASTGPAVNEKLF
TRBJ2-4 | TRBD2 | TRBV29-1 | SAETSENIQY
TRBJ2-5 | TRBD2 | TRBV7-7 | ASSLGREAVETQY
TRBJ1-5 | - | TRBV28 | ASGEGGGLYSNQPQH
- | - | TRBV29-1 | SVEGQGDKTQY
TRBJ2-7 | - | TRBV20-1 | SARDLWRRASYEQY
TRBJ2-7 | - | TRBV5-1 | ASSFTGRTHSYERY
TRBJ1-1 | - | TRBV20-1 | SARGSLGRNTEAF
TRBJ1-5 | TRBD1 | TRBV2 | ASRATGGNQPQH
TRBJ2-1 | TRBD2 | TRBV10-3 | ATSRGTSGRFEQF
TRBJ2-3 | - | TRBV20-1 | SASGGTRDRSTDTQY
TRBJ2-1 | TRBD2 | TRBV7-2 | ASSLSTSGSIRYNEQF
TRBJ2-1 | TRBD1 | TRBV12-3/TRBV12-4 | ASTLTGGYNEQF